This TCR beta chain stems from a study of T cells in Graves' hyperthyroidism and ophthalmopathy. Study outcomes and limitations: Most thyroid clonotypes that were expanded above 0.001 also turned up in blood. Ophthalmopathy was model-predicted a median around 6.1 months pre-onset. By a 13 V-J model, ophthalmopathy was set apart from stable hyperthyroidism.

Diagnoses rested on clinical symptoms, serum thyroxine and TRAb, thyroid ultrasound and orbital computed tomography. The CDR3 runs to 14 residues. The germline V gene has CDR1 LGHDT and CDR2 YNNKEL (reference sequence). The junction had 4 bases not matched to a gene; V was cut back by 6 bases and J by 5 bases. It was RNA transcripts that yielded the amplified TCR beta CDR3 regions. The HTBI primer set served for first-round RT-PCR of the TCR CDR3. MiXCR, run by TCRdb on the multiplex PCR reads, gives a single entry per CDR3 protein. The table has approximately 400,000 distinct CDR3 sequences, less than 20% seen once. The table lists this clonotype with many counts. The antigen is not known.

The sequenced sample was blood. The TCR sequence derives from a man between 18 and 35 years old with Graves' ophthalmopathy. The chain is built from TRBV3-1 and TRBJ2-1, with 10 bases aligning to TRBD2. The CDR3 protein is CASRRTSGDNEQFF. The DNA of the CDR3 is TGTGCCAGCAGGAGGACTAGCGGCGACAATGAGCAGTTCTTC.